One sample yielded the 21 T cell receptor beta chains listed below, sequenced in a study of T cell changes during pregnancy in multiple sclerosis. The data were produced by immunoSEQ multiplex PCR, yet TCRdb's version contains in-frame clones alone and is incomplete. Of approximately 9,000 clones in the sample, 75% to 85% were seen once. The sample here was CD8+ T cells from peripheral blood mononuclear cells, taken in the third trimester of pregnancy. Receptors originate from a female donor in good health, enrolled as a control in a pregnancy study.

The chain uses TRBV4-3 and TRBJ1-4, with TRBD1 identical over 8 bases. V trimming: 4 bases; J trimming: 4 bases; junction bases outside the gene matches: 8. This CDR3 is built from 16 residues. The germline gives CDR1 LGHNA, CDR2 YSLEER. The CDR3 here is CASSRLLGQGNEKLFF. CDR3 bases: TGCGCCAGCAGCCGACTACTTGGACAGGGTAATGAAAAACTGTTTTTT.

V gene TRBV6-5 combines with J gene TRBJ1-3; D remains ambiguous. Germline V CDR1 and CDR2: MNHEY, SVGAGI. The CDR3 runs to 14 residues. The V gene lost 5 bases and the J gene lost 0 bases, with 8 bases spanning the gap. The CDR3 loop reads CASSLYSSGNTIYF. The CDR3 region has the DNA TGTGCCAGCAGTCTGTACAGCTCTGGAAACACCATATATTTT.

The CDR3 is CASGSGQAWLEAFF. CDR3 DNA sequence: TGTGCTAGTGGCTCCGGACAGGCCTGGCTTGAAGCTTTCTTT. The chain is built from TRBV12-5 and TRBJ1-1, with 7 positions matching TRBD1. Germline V gene lookup returns CDR1 LGHNT and CDR2 FRNRAP. This CDR3 contains 14 residues. Unmatched junction bases numbered 11, after V lost 6 bases and J lost 7 bases.

The chain recombines TRBV9 with TRBJ1-4; possible D gene TRBD1, 6 bases. Germline assignment: CDR1 SGDLS and CDR2 YYNGEE. The CDR3 consists of 15 residues. Deletions cut 2 bases from V and 4 bases from J, with 12 bases between. CDR3 residues: CASSVSGAYNEKLFF. The CDR3 DNA reads TGTGCCAGCAGCGTCTCAGGGGCCTATAATGAAAAACTGTTTTTT.

This clone has only one observation. This chain connects TRBV7-3 to TRBJ1-5; D gene uncertain. There are 17 residues in the CDR3. V was pared by 5 bases and J by 0 bases, with 17 bases between. In germline, CDR1 is SGHTA, CDR2 FQGTGA. The CDR3 DNA reads as TGTGCCAGCAGCAAACCCTGGGGAGGCACTAGCAATCAGCCCCAGCATTTT. Encoded protein: CASSKPWGGTSNQPQHF.

CDR3 region: CASSQVSRASGGHTDTQYF. CDR3 coding DNA: TGCGCCAGCAGCCAAGTATCCCGCGCTAGCGGGGGGCACACAGATACGCAGTATTTT. The J gene is TRBJ2-3, the V gene TRBV4-3; TRBD2 matches 11 bases. This CDR3 has 19 amino acids. Germline assignment: CDR1 LGHNA and CDR2 YSLEER. The J segment lost 2 bases and the V segment lost 1 base, leaving 11 bases of the junction unmatched.

This clone is classed as medium-sized (0.01 to 0.1%). The rearrangement uses TRBV6-4 and TRBJ2-1, with TRBD1 matching over 8 bases. The V gene end was trimmed by 5 bases and the J gene end by 6 bases; junction bases not matched to a gene: 9. Germline lookup yields CDR1 MRHNA and CDR2 SNTAGT. The CDR3 runs 15 residues. In DNA form, the CDR3 reads TGTGCCAGCAGTTCAGGACAGGGTGGTGGCAATGAGCAGTTCTTC. Protein product: CASSSGQGGGNEQFF.

This chain joins TRBV28 and TRBJ2-1, with D possibly TRBD2 on 6 matching bases. With 6 bases removed from V and 0 bases from J, the gap between germline ends came to 15 bases. Looked up from germline, CDR1 is MDHEN and CDR2 is SYDVKM. The CDR3 consists of 16 residues. The CDR3 protein is CASSRLAVNSYNEQFF. Here the CDR3 DNA reads TGTGCCAGCAGCCGATTAGCGGTAAACTCCTACAATGAGCAGTTCTTC.

V gene TRBV7-9 combines with J gene TRBJ2-7, with D perhaps TRBD1 (5 bases). Germline V lookup: CDR1 SEHNR, CDR2 FQNEAQ (reference sequence). Trimming took 1 base from V and 2 from J, leaving 9 bases between them. This CDR3 region has 14 residues. The CDR3 here is CASSLGGGPYEQYF. The CDR3, as DNA: TGTGCCAGCAGCTTAGGGGGCGGCCCCTACGAGCAGTACTTC.

V gene TRBV5-1 combines with J gene TRBJ1-1; weak D call: TRBD1 (6 bases). The V gene's germline CDR1 is SGHRS and CDR2 YFSETQ. The CDR3 extends over 12 amino acids. The V end lost 2 bases, the J end lost 5 bases, and 7 bases lay between the germline ends. As DNA, the CDR3 is TGCGCCAGCAGCTTTACAGGGACTGAAGCTTTCTTT. It codes for CASSFTGTEAFF.

This chain joins TRBV9 and TRBJ1-2; D remains unclear. Germline CDR1 reads SGDLS; CDR2 reads YYNGEE. Trimming cost V 0 bases and J 6 bases, with 12 bases left between them. This CDR3 has 14 residues. The CDR3 nucleotides read TGTGCCAGCAGCGTAGAGGTCCCGGAGGATGGCTACACCTTC. It is translated as CASSVEVPEDGYTF.

The chain couples TRBV6-1 to TRBJ2-2; TRBD2 might be the D (5 bases). Trimming removed 7 bases from V and 6 bases from J, with 15 bases in between. The CDR3 covers 14 residues. From germline, CDR1 is MNHNS and CDR2 SASEGT. CDR3 loop: CASTGSVGPGELFF. In DNA, the CDR3 is TGTGCCAGCACCGGTAGCGTAGGTCCCGGGGAGCTGTTTTTT.

For the CDR3, the DNA is TGTGCCAGCGGGTCAGGGAGGTCCGGGGAGCTGTTTTTT. Translating it yields CASGSGRSGELFF. V is TRBV6-1 and J is TRBJ2-2, with a weak D call TRBD2 (6 bases). Germline V lookup: CDR1 MNHNS, CDR2 SASEGT. Trimming took 8 bases from V and 6 from J, leaving 13 bases between them. The CDR3 is 13 amino acids.

The V gene is TRBV28, the J gene TRBJ1-4, with 9 bases fitting TRBD1. Germline V gene data show CDR1 as MDHEN and CDR2 as SYDVKM. Trimming took 9 bases from V and 8 from J; bases not matched to a gene: 7. The CDR3 has 13 residues. The CDR3 here is CASQTGGEEKLFF. For the CDR3, the DNA is TGTGCCAGTCAGACAGGGGGAGAAGAAAAACTGTTTTTT. Variable domain in full (rest from reference TRBV28 and TRBJ1-4): DVKVTQSSRYLVKRTGEKVFLECVQDMDHENMFWYRQDPGLGLRLIYFSYDVKMKEKGDIPEGYSVSREKKERFSLILESASTNQTSMYLCASQTGGEEKLFFGSGTQLSVL.

The J gene is TRBJ1-5, the V gene TRBV4-2, with 9 bases matching TRBD1. Germline lookup yields CDR1 LGHNA and CDR2 YNFKEQ. V lost 0 bases to trimming and J lost 4 bases; unmatched junction nucleotides: 7. CDR3 length: 17 amino acids. The CDR3 spells CASSQDWGQGSNQPQHF. DNA of the CDR3: TGTGCCAGCAGCCAAGATTGGGGACAGGGTAGTAATCAGCCCCAGCATTTT.

This chain connects TRBV15 to TRBJ2-3; TRBD2 agrees at 8 bases. The V gene's germline CDR1 is LNHNV and CDR2 YYDKDF (reference sequence). The CDR3 has 16 amino acids. J gave up 4 bases and V 0 bases, and 6 bases lay outside the gene matches. The CDR3 sequence: CATSRDAGGLADTQYF. The CDR3 DNA follows: TGTGCCACCAGCAGAGATGCGGGGGGATTGGCAGATACGCAGTATTTT.

The chain uses TRBV5-1 and TRBJ2-2; the D gene is possibly TRBD1 (5 bases). CDR3 size: 13 residues. The V gene's germline CDR1 is SGHRS and CDR2 YFSETQ. Trimming shortened V by 1 base and J by 6 bases, and 7 bases separated the two germline ends. This chain's CDR3 is CASSLRGPGELFF. The CDR3 DNA sequence: TGCGCCAGCAGCTTGAGGGGTCCCGGGGAGCTGTTTTTT. The full variable domain, its missing parts supplied by reference TRBV5-1 and TRBJ2-2, is KAGVTQTPRYLIKTRGQQVTLSCSPISGHRSVSWYQQTPGQGLQFLFEYFSETQRNKGNFPGRFSGRQFSNSRSEMNVSTLELGDSALYLCASSLRGPGELFFGEGSRLTVL.

The gene calls are TRBV4-3 and TRBJ2-5; TRBD2 matches 14 bases. The CDR3 runs 16 residues. With V trimmed by 3 bases and J by 1 base, 1 base remained unmatched. Per the germline V gene, CDR1 is LGHNA and CDR2 is YSLEER. CDR3 amino acids: CASSQGTSGSQETQYF. The DNA of the CDR3 is TGCGCCAGCAGCCAGGGGACTAGCGGGAGCCAAGAGACCCAGTACTTC.

The rearrangement joins TRBV4-2 to TRBJ2-7; 9 nucleotides align to TRBD2. The CDR3 spans 17 residues. With V trimmed by 2 bases and J by 6 bases, 14 bases remained unmatched. Germline V gene lookup returns CDR1 LGHNA and CDR2 YNFKEQ. CDR3 nucleotide sequence: TGTGCCAGCAGCCAAAGTGACAGGGCTCTAGCGGGGTCCGAGCAGTACTTC. As protein: CASSQSDRALAGSEQYF.

This chain joins TRBV11-2 and TRBJ2-7; D not resolved. The CDR3 loop spans 14 amino acids. Trimming stripped 2 bases from V and 3 bases from J, with 11 bases between. CDR1 is SGHAT and CDR2 is FQNNGV in the germline V gene. The DNA for the CDR3 is TGTGCCAGCAGCTTAAGCGCCCCTGACTACGAGCAGTACTTC. Its protein product is CASSLSAPDYEQYF.

V and J are TRBV7-8 and TRBJ2-7, with D possibly matching TRBD2 (5 bases). Trimming removed 1 base from V and 4 bases from J, with 11 bases in between. The germline V gene has CDR1 SGHVS and CDR2 FQNEAQ. CDR3 length: 14 residues. The CDR3 here is CASSLVRDRYEQYF. As DNA, the CDR3 is TGTGCCAGCAGCTTAGTACGGGATAGGTACGAGCAGTACTTC.